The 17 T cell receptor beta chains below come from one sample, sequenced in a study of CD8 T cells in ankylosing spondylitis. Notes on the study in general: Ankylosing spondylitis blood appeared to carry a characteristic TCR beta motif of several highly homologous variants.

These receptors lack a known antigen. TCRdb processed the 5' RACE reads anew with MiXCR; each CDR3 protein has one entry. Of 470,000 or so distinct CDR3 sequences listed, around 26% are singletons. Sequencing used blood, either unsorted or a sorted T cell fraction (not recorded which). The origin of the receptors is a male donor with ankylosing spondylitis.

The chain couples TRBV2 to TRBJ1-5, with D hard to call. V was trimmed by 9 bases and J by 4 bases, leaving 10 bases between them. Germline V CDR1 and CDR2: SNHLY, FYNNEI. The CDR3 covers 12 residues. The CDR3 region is CARSTANQPQHF. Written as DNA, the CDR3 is TGTGCCAGAAGCACCGCAAATCAGCCCCAGCATTTT.

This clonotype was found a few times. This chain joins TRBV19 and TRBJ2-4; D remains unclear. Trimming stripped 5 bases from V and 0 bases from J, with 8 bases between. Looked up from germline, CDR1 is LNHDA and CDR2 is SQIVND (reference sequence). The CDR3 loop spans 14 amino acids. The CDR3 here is CASSPELAKNIQYF. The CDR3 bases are TGTGCCAGTAGTCCAGAACTAGCCAAAAACATTCAGTACTTC.

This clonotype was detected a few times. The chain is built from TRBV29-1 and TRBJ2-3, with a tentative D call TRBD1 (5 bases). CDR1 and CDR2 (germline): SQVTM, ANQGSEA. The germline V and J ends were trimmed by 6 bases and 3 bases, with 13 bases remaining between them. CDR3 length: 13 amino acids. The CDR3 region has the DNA TGCAGCGTGGCAAGGCAGGGTACAGATACGCAGTATTTT. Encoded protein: CSVARQGTDTQYF.

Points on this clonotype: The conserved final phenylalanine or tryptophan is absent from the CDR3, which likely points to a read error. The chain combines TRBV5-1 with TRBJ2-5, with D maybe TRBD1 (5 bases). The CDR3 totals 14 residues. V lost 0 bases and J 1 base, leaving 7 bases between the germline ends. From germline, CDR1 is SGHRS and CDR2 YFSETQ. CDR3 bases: TGCGCCAGCAGCTTGGGACAGACCCAAGAGACCCAGTACTCC. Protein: CASSLGQTQETQYS.

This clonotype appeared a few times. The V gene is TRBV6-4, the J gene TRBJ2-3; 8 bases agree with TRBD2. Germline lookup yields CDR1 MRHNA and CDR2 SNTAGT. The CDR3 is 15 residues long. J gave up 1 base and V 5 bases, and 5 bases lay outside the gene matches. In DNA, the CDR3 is TGTGCCAGCAGTCGGGCGGGAGGTGGCACAGATACGCAGTATTTT. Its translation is CASSRAGGGTDTQYF.

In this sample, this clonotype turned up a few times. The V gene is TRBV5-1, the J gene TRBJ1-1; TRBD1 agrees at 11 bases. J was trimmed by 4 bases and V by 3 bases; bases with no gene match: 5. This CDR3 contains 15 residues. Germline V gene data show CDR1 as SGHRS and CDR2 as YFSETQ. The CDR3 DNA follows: TGCGCCAGCAGCTCCTTCGGGACAGGGGGCACTGAAGCTTTCTTT. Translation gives CASSSFGTGGTEAFF. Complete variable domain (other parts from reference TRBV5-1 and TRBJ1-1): KAGVTQTPRYLIKTRGQQVTLSCSPISGHRSVSWYQQTPGQGLQFLFEYFSETQRNKGNFPGRFSGRQFSNSRSEMNVSTLELGDSALYLCASSSFGTGGTEAFFGQGTRLTVV.

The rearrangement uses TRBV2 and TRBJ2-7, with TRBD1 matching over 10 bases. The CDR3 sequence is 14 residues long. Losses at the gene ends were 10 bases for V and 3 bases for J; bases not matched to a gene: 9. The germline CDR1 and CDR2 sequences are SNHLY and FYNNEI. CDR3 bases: TGTGCCACCGAATGGGGGACAGGGGACTACGAGCAGTACTTC. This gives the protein CATEWGTGDYEQYF.

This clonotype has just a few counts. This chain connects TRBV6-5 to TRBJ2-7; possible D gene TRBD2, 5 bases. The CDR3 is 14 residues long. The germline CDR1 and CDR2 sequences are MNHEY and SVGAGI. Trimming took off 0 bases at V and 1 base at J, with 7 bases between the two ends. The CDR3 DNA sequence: TGTGCCAGCAGTTACTCCCGGGGATCCTACGAGCAGTACGTC. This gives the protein CASSYSRGSYEQYV.

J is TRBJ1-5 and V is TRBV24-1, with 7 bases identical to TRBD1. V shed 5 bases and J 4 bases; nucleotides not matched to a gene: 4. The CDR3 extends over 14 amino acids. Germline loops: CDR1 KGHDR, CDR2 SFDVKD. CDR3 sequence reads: CATSGQGVNQPQHF. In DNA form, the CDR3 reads TGTGCCACCAGTGGGCAGGGGGTAAATCAGCCCCAGCATTTT.

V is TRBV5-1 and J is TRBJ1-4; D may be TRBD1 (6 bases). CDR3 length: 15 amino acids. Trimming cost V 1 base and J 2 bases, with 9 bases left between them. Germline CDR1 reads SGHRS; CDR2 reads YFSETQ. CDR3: CASSLNQGTNEKLFF. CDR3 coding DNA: TGCGCCAGCAGCTTGAATCAGGGGACTAATGAAAAACTGTTTTTT.

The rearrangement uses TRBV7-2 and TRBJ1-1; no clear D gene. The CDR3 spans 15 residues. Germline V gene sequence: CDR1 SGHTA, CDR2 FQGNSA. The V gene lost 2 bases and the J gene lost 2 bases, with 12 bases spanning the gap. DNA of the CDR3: TGTGCCAGCAGCTTAACGGCAGTCACTAACACTGAAGCTTTCTTT. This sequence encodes CASSLTAVTNTEAFF.

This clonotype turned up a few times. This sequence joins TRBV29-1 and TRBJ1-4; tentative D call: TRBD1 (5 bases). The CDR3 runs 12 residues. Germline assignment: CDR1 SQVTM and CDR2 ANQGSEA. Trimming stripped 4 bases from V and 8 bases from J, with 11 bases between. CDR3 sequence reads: CSVVGGDEKLFF. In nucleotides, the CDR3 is TGCAGCGTTGTGGGGGGTGACGAAAAACTGTTTTTT.

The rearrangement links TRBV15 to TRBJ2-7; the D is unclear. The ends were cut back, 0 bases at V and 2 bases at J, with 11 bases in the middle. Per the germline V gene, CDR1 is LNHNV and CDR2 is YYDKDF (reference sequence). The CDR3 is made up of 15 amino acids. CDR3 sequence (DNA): TGTGCCACCAGCAGAGATATTGGCCTAGCCTACGAGCAGTACTTC. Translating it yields CATSRDIGLAYEQYF.

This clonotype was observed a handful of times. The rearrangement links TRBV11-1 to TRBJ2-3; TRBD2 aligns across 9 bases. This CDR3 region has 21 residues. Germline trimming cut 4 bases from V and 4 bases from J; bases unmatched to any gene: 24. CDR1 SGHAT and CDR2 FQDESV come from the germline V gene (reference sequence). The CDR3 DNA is TGTGCCAGCAGCTCAACCTACTCCCGTGGCGGGAGGGCCTTGGGTGCAGATACGCAGTATTTT. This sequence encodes CASSSTYSRGGRALGADTQYF.

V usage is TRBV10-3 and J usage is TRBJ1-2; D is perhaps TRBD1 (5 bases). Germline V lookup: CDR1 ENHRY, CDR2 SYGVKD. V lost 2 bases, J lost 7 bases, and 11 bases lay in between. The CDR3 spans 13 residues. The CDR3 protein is CAISEQGMGGYTF. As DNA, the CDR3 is TGTGCCATCAGTGAGCAGGGAATGGGTGGCTACACCTTC.

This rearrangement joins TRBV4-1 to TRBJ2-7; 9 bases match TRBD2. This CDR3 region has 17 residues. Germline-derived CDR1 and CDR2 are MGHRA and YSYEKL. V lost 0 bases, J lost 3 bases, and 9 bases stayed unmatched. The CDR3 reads CASSQEPSGIRLYEQYV. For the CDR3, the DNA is TGCGCCAGCAGCCAAGAGCCTAGCGGGATCCGACTCTACGAGCAGTACGTC.

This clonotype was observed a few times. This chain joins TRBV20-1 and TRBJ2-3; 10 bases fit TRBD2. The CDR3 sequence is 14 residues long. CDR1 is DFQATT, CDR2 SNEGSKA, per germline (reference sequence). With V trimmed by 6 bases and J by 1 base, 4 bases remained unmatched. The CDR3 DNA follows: TGCAGTGCGCAACTAGCGGGACGCACAGATACGCAGTATTTT. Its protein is CSAQLAGRTDTQYF.